The 9 T cell receptor beta chains reported below all come from one sample, sequenced in a study of T cell responses to AZD1222 COVID-19 vaccine (dated by TCRdb to the early 2020s). Read against the paper, the sample's time point label means: baseline before first vaccination. The library was obtained by the immunoSEQ multiplex PCR assay. Sourced from immuneACCESS, this table was stored by TCRdb with only in-frame sequences that have V and J called. A share of the clones is absent; for the studies checked, an unresolved V gene accounts for under half, and the remainder has no known explanation. The sample yields over 50,000 clones; 80% to 85% were counted once. Clones ranked in the top ten supply 6.5% to 8% of the sample. Source: peripheral blood, taken on day 0 of AZD1222 vaccination. These receptors came from an adult in good health.

The chain carries TRBV5-1 and TRBJ1-3; TRBD1 aligns across 8 bases. Germline V lookup: CDR1 SGHRS, CDR2 YFSETQ. V was clipped by 4 bases and J by 9 bases; unmatched bases: 9. The length of the CDR3 is 14 residues. The CDR3 is CASSADRVGTTIYF. The CDR3 DNA reads TGCGCCAGCAGCGCGGACAGGGTGGGGACCACCATATATTTT.

This clone has a handful of counts. This chain links TRBV5-1 with TRBJ2-6; D may be TRBD1 (5 bases). Looked up from germline, CDR1 is SGHRS and CDR2 is YFSETQ. The CDR3 runs to 18 residues. V was pared by 2 bases and J by 0 bases, with 15 bases between. CDR3 in DNA: TGCGCCAGCAGCTTCGTGGGGCAGCTTAACTCTGGGGCCAACGTCCTGACTTTC. It codes for CASSFVGQLNSGANVLTF.

This clone was counted once. The gene calls are TRBV3-1 (or the pseudogene TRBV3-2) and TRBJ2-1; D is undetermined. V was shortened by 5 bases and J by 5 bases, with 16 bases between the two germline ends. The CDR3 has 15 residues. Germline V lookup: CDR1 LGHDT, CDR2 YNNKEL (reference sequence). The CDR3 nucleotides are TGTGCCAGCAGCTCGCAGTTAGGGCGGAACAATGAGCAGTTCTTC. This translates into CASSSQLGRNNEQFF.

This clone was picked up many times. The V and J genes are TRBV11-2 and TRBJ2-7, with a possible D match to TRBD1 (6 bases). CDR3 length: 14 amino acids. Germline V gene data show CDR1 as SGHAT and CDR2 as FQNNGV. Deletions cut 5 bases from V and 2 bases from J, with 13 bases between. The CDR3 coding sequence is TGTGCCAGCAGCATGACGACAGGCACCTACGAGCAGTACTTC. It translates to CASSMTTGTYEQYF.

This clone was observed a handful of times. The V call is TRBV9, the J call TRBJ1-1; no reliable D call. The CDR3 totals 15 residues. Germline V gives CDR1 SGDLS, CDR2 YYNGEE. V lost 0 bases to trimming and J lost 2 bases, with 11 bases between them. CDR3 DNA sequence: TGTGCCAGCAGCGTAGGGGGAGCGGTAAACACTGAAGCTTTCTTT. This translates into CASSVGGAVNTEAFF.

V is TRBV4-1 and J is TRBJ2-1, with D unresolved. Germline V gene sequence: CDR1 MGHRA, CDR2 YSYEKL. The CDR3 contains 13 residues. Trimming pared 1 base from V and 2 bases from J, leaving 3 bases between. The DNA for the CDR3 is TGCGCCAGCAGCCAAGGGGCCTACAATGAGCAGTTCTTC. Protein: CASSQGAYNEQFF.

A few counts support this clone. The gene calls are TRBV20-1 and TRBJ2-7; D is unresolved. The V end lost 2 bases, the J end lost 9 bases, and 8 bases lay between the germline ends. The CDR3 consists of 10 residues. The germline CDR1 and CDR2 sequences are DFQATT and SNEGSKA (reference sequence). The CDR3 region is CSARRSGQYF. Here the CDR3 DNA reads TGCAGTGCTAGACGGAGTGGGCAGTACTTC.

The chain combines TRBV6-5 with TRBJ1-2; a possible D gene is TRBD1 (5 bases). V lost 7 bases to trimming and J lost 7 bases, with 19 bases between them. The CDR3 runs to 14 residues. The V gene's germline CDR1 is MNHEY and CDR2 SVGAGI. The CDR3, as DNA: TGTGCCAGCAACACACCATGGGCAGGGTCTGGCTACACCTTC. Its translation: CASNTPWAGSGYTF.

The chain links TRBV20-1 to TRBJ1-1; no definite D call. Trimming took 3 bases from V and 5 from J, leaving 16 bases between them. The CDR3 contains 14 residues. Germline lookup yields CDR1 DFQATT and CDR2 SNEGSKA (reference sequence). In nucleotides, the CDR3 is TGCAGTGCTAGTTTTGGGCCGTTGGTGACTGAAGCTTTCTTT. Protein sequence: CSASFGPLVTEAFF.